This entry describes one TCR beta chain. Its antigen is unknown. This CDR3 comprises 14 residues. V shed 6 bases and J shed 6 bases, with 15 bases lying between them. CDR1 is SEHNR, CDR2 FQNEAQ, per germline (reference sequence). The data are from a study of cytotoxic CD8 clonotypes in ibrutinib-treated CLL. Study-level information: Outcomes included 24 partial and 2 complete responses; after median roughly 70 months, roughly 15 stayed remitted and around 12 progressed.

TCRdb's table, derived via immunoSEQ multiplex PCR, lists solely in-frame clones and lacks some. The sample carries some 120,000 clones, approximately 58% recorded once. Whole-study results and caveats: Progressing patients had sampling times that differed from those of sustained-remission patients. Baseline clonality exceeded age-matched healthy donors and tracked circulating CD8+ T-cell counts. Stable or contracted on treatment, public clonotypes were also uncommon.

The J gene is TRBJ2-1, the V gene TRBV7-9; D is possibly TRBD2 (6 bases). The sample consisted of PBMCs, taken after 24 months of ibrutinib treatment. The sequence derives from a human donor with chronic lymphocytic leukemia. CDR3: CASSYPGGTNEQFF. The CDR3, as DNA: TGTGCCAGCAGTTATCCCGGGGGAACCAATGAGCAGTTCTTC.